This TCR beta chain was identified during a study of CD8+CD57+ T cells in acquired aplastic anemia. The wider study: Average DNA yield from sorted CD4+ and CD8+ cells was around 3.2 ug.

CD8+CD57+ cell expansion had been shown by flow cytometry in patients chosen for sequencing. Sampling of blood occurred while the patients had still received no therapy. From germline, CDR1 is SGHDN and CDR2 FVKESK. This CDR3 is built from 14 residues. V lost 1 base, J lost 5 bases, and 9 bases lay in between. This clonotype was seen repeatedly, ten times or more. Investigators profiled TCR beta VDJ and CDR3 from genomic DNA template. TCRdb reprocessed the reads via MiXCR and lists one record per CDR3 protein. Of just over 450,000 distinct CDR3 sequences in the sample, more than 25% were seen once. The chain uses TRBV14 and TRBJ1-3; D is unresolved. The origin of this receptor is a human donor with aplastic anemia. The sample consisted of sorted CD4+, CD8+, or CD8+CD57+ T cells (not recorded which) from PBMCs. Here the CDR3 reads CASSQVVLRNTIYF. The CDR3 nucleotides read TGTGCCAGCAGCCAAGTCGTCCTACGAAACACCATATATTTT.